The 8 T cell receptor beta chains below were found in one sample sequenced in a study of beta chain features in type 1 diabetes. Their antigen targets remain unknown. Expressed TCRB transcripts got sequenced, as all isolated RNA was reverse transcribed. Only in-frame clones appear in the TCRdb table, and some are missing; sequencing was by immunoSEQ multiplex PCR. The sample lists around 160,000 clones, around 8.3% occurring once. Study-wide results and caveats: Moderate but significant shortening of TCRB CDR3s was recorded in all four CD4+ subsets from Type 1 diabetes patients.

The material sequenced was central memory CD4+ T cells from blood. The origin of the receptors is a woman under 30 with type 1 diabetes.

The J gene is TRBJ2-4, the V gene TRBV2; the match to TRBD1 covers 9 bases. Germline values: CDR1 SNHLY, CDR2 FYNNEI. The CDR3 is made up of 15 amino acids. The trim removed 6 bases at V and 3 bases at J, leaving 6 bases unmatched. CDR3 DNA: TGTGCCAGCAGACGACAGGGGGTTGGCAAAAACATTCAGTACTTC. It yields the protein CASRRQGVGKNIQYF. The variable domain in full, completed from reference TRBV2 and TRBJ2-4, reads EPEVTQTPSHQVTQMGQEVILRCVPISNHLYFYWYRQILGQKVEFLVSFYNNEISEKSEIFDDQFSVERPDGSNFTLKIRSTKLEDSAMYFCASRRQGVGKNIQYFGAGTRLSVL.

The table lists this clone with a few counts. The chain is built from TRBV28 and TRBJ2-3, with unresolved D. CDR1 and CDR2 (germline): MDHEN, SYDVKM. V lost 7 bases to trimming and J lost 3 bases, with 11 bases between them. The CDR3 runs to 13 residues. The CDR3 sequence is CASTIRGTDTQYF. The CDR3 bases are TGTGCCAGCACCATCCGAGGAACAGATACGCAGTATTTT.

This clone showed up just a few times. V and J are TRBV7-2 and TRBJ1-1, with D tentatively TRBD1 (5 bases). The CDR3 contains 15 residues. CDR1 is SGHTA and CDR2 is FQGNSA in the germline V gene. Trimming removed 5 bases at V and 1 base at J, with 14 bases between. CDR3 in DNA: TGTGCCAGCAGCCGGACCGGGGACTGGAACACTGAAGCTTTCTTT. Translated: CASSRTGDWNTEAFF.

This CDR3 is CASSHGADTQYF. CDR3 DNA: TGTGCCAGCAGCCACGGAGCAGATACGCAGTATTTT. The chain couples TRBV6-6 to TRBJ2-3; D gene unclear. Trimming shortened V by 6 bases and J by 4 bases, and 8 bases separated the two germline ends. CDR3 length: 12 amino acids. The germline V gene encodes CDR1 MNHNY and CDR2 SVGAGI (reference sequence).

This clone showed up just a few times. The chain recombines TRBV19 with TRBJ2-2; 8 bases are a match to TRBD1. V shed 5 bases, J shed 3 bases, and the junction held 5 bases outside the gene matches. CDR1 and CDR2 from the germline V gene are LNHDA and SQIVND (reference sequence). The CDR3 spans 15 residues. CDR3 in DNA: TGTGCCAGTAGTCAGGGGGCGACTGACACCGGGGAGCTGTTTTTT. Residues: CASSQGATDTGELFF.

CDR3 region: CASVSGSESYEQYF. In nucleotides, the CDR3 is TGTGCCAGTGTGAGTGGGAGCGAGTCCTACGAGCAGTACTTC. The chain links TRBV6-6 to TRBJ2-7, with a weak D call TRBD2 (5 bases). Looked up from germline, CDR1 is MNHNY and CDR2 is SVGAGI (reference sequence). V was trimmed by 9 bases and J by 1 base, leaving 16 bases between them. This CDR3 contains 14 residues.

This clone showed up just a few times. This chain connects TRBV7-2 to TRBJ2-2, with a weak D call TRBD2 (5 bases). The ends were cut back, 1 base at V and 5 bases at J, with 11 bases in the middle. The CDR3 contains 15 residues. Germline V CDR1 and CDR2: SGHTA, FQGNSA. CDR3 nucleotide sequence: TGTGCCAGCAGCTTAGACGGGATATTTACCGGGGAGCTGTTTTTT. Its translation is CASSLDGIFTGELFF.

This clone showed up just a few times. This chain uses TRBV5-1 with TRBJ2-5; D is uncertain. The CDR3 totals 15 residues. Germline values: CDR1 SGHRS, CDR2 YFSETQ. The ends were cut back, 6 bases at V and 3 bases at J, with 18 bases in the middle. CDR3 amino acids: CASIHRPAQEETQYF. The CDR3 DNA reads as TGCGCCAGCATCCATCGGCCAGCCCAGGAAGAGACCCAGTACTTC.